This TCR beta chain is drawn from a study of cytomegalovirus exposure and HLA in healthy donors (dated by TCRdb to about 2017). As for the study more broadly: An earlier analysis of under 600 of the donors reported approximately 290 Gb of sequence data and some 120 million unique TCR beta sequences from about 179 million T cells. Donor age, sex, ethnicity and CMV serostatus were collected together with the repertoire data. Rather than using new phenotypic data, the later analysis identified candidate immune exposures from TCR beta sequences and from how often those sequences occurred across donors. A separate validation cohort of 100 to 150 different subjects was used in addition to the roughly 620-subject first cohort. HLA typing covered class I and class II loci at four-digit resolution. Every repertoire in the discovery cohort had been generated on one and the same sequencing platform. Four or five DR-DQ haplotypes were handled as single units for association and clustering, since linkage in the cohort was strong. The T cell repertoires of around 670 subjects were profiled by immunosequencing and related to cytomegalovirus serostatus. The number of typed donors differed by locus: about 629-640 for A, B, C, DRB1 and DQB1; 522 for DQA1; 606 for DPA1; and roughly 490 for DPB1. To decide whether each TCR beta V gene segment behaved as functional or pseudogenic, an earlier analysis of some 600 of the donors relied on high-throughput TCR beta sequencing. In a later genetic analysis, genome-wide SNP genotypes for 398 of the 666 donors were used, and that subset was treated as a discovery cohort. The study was designed to test whether signatures of past pathogen exposure could be identified by cataloging public T cell receptors. Of the approximately 400 genotyped donors, roughly 85% fell in the genetic ancestry cluster associated with self-reported Caucasian donors. Across roughly 420 genotyped donors of the cohort, an average of about 240,000 unique TCR beta nucleotide sequences per donor were sequenced, and roughly 20% of those sequences were non-productive. High-throughput TCR immunosequencing, statistical association of individual TCRs with disease status, and machine learning were combined to predict cytomegalovirus infection status. Around 330 gigabases of sequencing data and around 80 million unique TCR sequences made up an early release that covered approximately 700 HLA-typed donors. A later analysis re-examined previously published TCR beta repertoires from about 670 donors and added high-resolution HLA genotyping to investigate patterns of TCR occurrence. What the authors observed across the whole study: A further reported finding was that TCR beta sequences accurately predicted the HLA-A and HLA-B alleles for most subjects in the first cohort. Broadly in line with IMGT annotations, most TCR beta V segments showed up in productive rearrangements about 90% or about 30% of the time in an earlier analysis of around 550 of the donors. Because counts were too low, about 15 rarely observed V segments, including chromosome 9 orphons, were left out of the earlier analysis of 587 of the donors. Most CMV-associated TCR beta chains appeared to be HLA-restricted in a later analysis, and the HLA associations seemed to be driven largely by CMV exposure. A cluster of highly shared sequence variants was judged likely to be a technical artifact of the sequencing pipeline. In a later analysis, the rate of TCR association differed among HLA loci, with DRB1 alleles having the most associated TCRs and HLA-C alleles having the fewest. A total of 150 to 200 TCR beta chains were listed by the study as associated with cytomegalovirus. Some IMGT-functional V segments, including TRBV6-2 and TRBV6-3, could not be told apart with the 87-base-pair reads, so those segments were excluded. Sequencing depth was assumed to be roughly uniform across donors in the presence/absence analyses, though that assumption may not hold. The authors suggested that the approach could potentially be generalized to other disease states and immunological phenotypes. The classifier was reported to diagnose cytomegalovirus status with high specificity and sensitivity in both the original and validation cohorts. When HLA alleles, especially DR and DQ, strongly co-occurred, TCR associations were difficult to assign to individual alleles. In vitro tests confirmed that a few of the cytomegalovirus-associated TCR beta chains recognize cytomegalovirus antigens. Correlated functional status among segregating V segments might be attributable to linkage disequilibrium, but an unknown experimental factor could not be ruled out. In a later analysis, HLA-associated TCR beta chains were found to be more clonally expanded and to have lower generation probabilities than equally common non-associated chains. Only TCR beta chains were sequenced in this cohort, and the absence of alpha or paired-chain data limited detectable features. Compared with the approximately 670-donor mean, donors in an Asian-associated ancestry cluster had fewer N-insertions in productive TCRs, according to a later genetic analysis. Because HLA typing was missing for some donors at each locus, association tests included only the typed subset. According to a later analysis, parvovirus B19, influenza, CMV and Epstein-Barr virus appeared linked to several top co-occurrence clusters. A later genetic analysis associated a missense DCLRE1C variant with V-gene and J-gene trimming of TCR beta chains, and an independent cohort replicated the association. CMV serostatus was the only immune exposure information available for the cohort. Most TCR sequences were observed very rarely across donors, whereas some public TCRs were present in many individuals. In a later analysis, around 17,000 TCR beta sequences were associated with specific HLA alleles at a false discovery rate of 0.05.

Reading from cysteine to phenylalanine, the CDR3 counts 15 amino acids. Only the CDR3 part of the read is kept: 45 bases, read in frame from the first base. Looking up the germline V gene (reference sequence) yields CDR1 SEHNR and CDR2 FQNEAQ. About this clone: The antigen it binds to is not known. Relative to the germline gene, one junction end is altered; a read error may explain this.

The cohort comprised fewer than 700 healthy bone marrow donors. All cohort members were sampled while nominally healthy, although unrecorded immune exposures were likely present. The donor tested CMV seronegative and was one of the 352 seronegative cohort members. A peripheral blood sample was collected from each donor, and TCR beta sequencing was performed on peripheral blood mononuclear cells. The Qiagen DNeasy Blood Extraction Kit was used to extract genomic DNA from the blood cell samples. The library was built by means of the immunoSEQ multiplex PCR assay. For the multiplex PCR, a mixture combining 60 forward primers for TCR Vbeta segments and 13 reverse primers for TCR Jbeta segments was used. The CDR3 region of rearranged TCR beta genes was amplified from genomic DNA with a multiplex PCR assay. Amplified TCR beta libraries were sequenced as 87-base-pair reads on the Illumina HiSeq System. As for the original processing: In a later analysis, roughly 80 million unique TCR beta chains were counted across the approximately 640 repertoires, and some 10 million of these chains were shared by at least two donors. To remove PCR and sequencing errors, raw reads were error-corrected and collapsed into unique sequences using a nearest-neighbor algorithm that merged closely related sequences. Alignment of CDR3 sequences to IMGT reference sequences was used to assign V, D and J gene segments. For a sequence to be retained, at least a six-nucleotide match to both a V gene segment and a J gene segment was required. Rearrangements were classified as productive when the CDR3 lacked stop codons and remained in frame with V and J, and all other rearrangements were classified as non-productive. CDR3 was defined according to IMGT convention as the region running from the second conserved V-encoded cysteine to the conserved J-encoded phenylalanine. Sequences without an unambiguous match to a single V gene segment were excluded from the earlier analysis of almost 600 of the donors. In an earlier analysis of approximately 590 of the donors, a V segment was called functional when productive rearrangements were above 56.7%, and segregating when the standard deviation between donors exceeded 5%. To diagnose cytomegalovirus status from the catalog of TCR beta chain sequences, a statistical classification framework was built. In a later analysis, TCR nucleotide sequences were compared against IMGT/GENE-DB human TR gene sequences so that V and J genes could be assigned. In a later analysis, CDR3 sequences and most-parsimonious VDJ recombination scenarios were assigned using the TCRdist pipeline. A later analysis defined each TCR beta chain by its CDR3 amino acid sequence plus V-gene family, and excluded reads lacking a unique V-gene family. In a later analysis, around 650 highly shared, low-generation-probability nucleotide sequences were removed to address suspected cross-contamination and a sequencing artifact. In a later analysis, a clonal expansion index for each public chain was calculated from normalized within-repertoire ranks of inferred template counts. In a later analysis, generation probabilities were computed using a VDJ recombination model fitted to out-of-frame rearrangements, and the results were checked against IGoR. In a later analysis, hypergeometric tests were used to score TCR-TCR, TCR-HLA and TCR-CMV co-occurrence, with a repertoire-size bias correction applied to TCR pairs. A later analysis estimated false discovery rates by permuting HLA or CMV assignments 20 times. In a later analysis, co-occurring TCRs were grouped using DBSCAN, with TCRdist sequence similarity added in when clustering inside HLA-allele-positive subsets. Co-occurrence clustering excluded repertoires with fewer than 30,000 or more than 120,000 public chains, plus five with anomalous nucleotide sharing. TCRdb obtained this table from immuneACCESS and retained in-frame rearrangements with V and J assigned. These tables miss some clones; where compared with another copy, unresolved V genes account for less than half of the shortfall, and the remainder is unexplained. V, J and clone size were drawn from that table, and D and trimming were deduced from the DNA. Counted in this sample were roughly 150,000 clones; around 75% of them appeared once. The ten largest clones represent under 1.5% of the sample.

The sample comprised PBMCs. This receptor was identified in a man between 18 and 29 years old in good health and CMV-seronegative. Recombination joined TRBV7-9 with TRBJ1-2; 11 central nucleotides agree with TRBD1. The nucleotide sequence is TGTTCCAGCAGCTTACTGGGACAGGGGGGAGATGGCTACACCTTC. This gives the protein CSSSLLGQGGDGYTF.